These 16 T cell receptor beta chains were all obtained from the same sample, sequenced in a study of tumor-infiltrating lymphocytes in oesophageal squamous cell carcinoma. TCRdb reanalysed the PCR reads using MiXCR and keeps one entry per CDR3 protein. The sample lists 8,000 to 11,000 distinct CDR3 sequences; about two thirds were seen once. The sample consisted of esophageal tumor tissue. Receptor source: a female donor with esophageal squamous cell carcinoma.

By proportion, this clonotype is medium-sized. This chain links TRBV7-9 with TRBJ2-6, with 9 bases fitting TRBD1. V was clipped by 5 bases and J by 0 bases; unmatched bases: 8. The CDR3 length is 18 residues. Germline V gene lookup returns CDR1 SEHNR and CDR2 FQNEAQ (reference sequence). The CDR3 DNA reads as TGTGCCAGCAGCGGAGAACGGGACAGGGTCTCTGGGGCCAACGTCCTGACTTTC. It codes for CASSGERDRVSGANVLTF.

The V gene is TRBV28, the J gene TRBJ2-5; no clear D gene. The closer fit of TRBJ2-3 to the DNA end suggests the J call may be wrong. In germline, CDR1 is MDHEN, CDR2 SYDVKM. CDR3 length: 16 residues. As DNA, the CDR3 is TGTGCCAGCAGTTTTGAGTACGGAACTAGCACAGATACGCAGTATTTT. Amino acids: CASSFEYGTSTDTQYF.

This clonotype was recorded only once. The gene calls are TRBV5-1 and TRBJ2-1; 7 bases match TRBD2. The J call may not be correct, given that the DNA end is closer to TRBJ2-5. CDR1 and CDR2 (germline): SGHRS, YFSETQ. The CDR3 extends over 14 amino acids. CDR3 bases: TGCGCCAGCAGCTTTTCCAGGGAGGGGGAGACCCAGTACTTC. Its translation: CASSFSREGETQYF.

The rearrangement uses TRBV15 and TRBJ2-5; 8 bases fit TRBD1. The DNA end is more similar to TRBJ2-7, so the J call may be wrong. The CDR3 has 14 amino acids. CDR1 is LNHNV, CDR2 YYDKDF, per germline (reference sequence). CDR3 region: CATAPSDRAHEQYF. The CDR3 coding sequence is TGTGCCACCGCACCTTCGGACAGGGCCCACGAGCAGTACTTC.

As for this clonotype: One junction end disagrees with the germline gene, perhaps due to a read error. The chain is built from TRBV7-8 and TRBJ2-3; TRBD1 aligns across 8 bases. The germline V gene has CDR1 SGHVS and CDR2 FQNEAQ. The CDR3 spans 13 residues. CDR3 loop: CASSLGRTGKGFF. CDR3 sequence (DNA): TGTGCCAGCAGCTTAGGCAGGACAGGGAAGGGGTTCTTC.

This rearrangement joins TRBV7-8 to TRBJ2-5; D is uncertain. The DNA end lines up better with TRBJ2-1; the J call may be wrong. The CDR3 covers 13 residues. CDR1 is SGHVS, CDR2 FQNEAQ, per germline. The CDR3, as DNA: TGTGCCAGCAGCTTAGACGCAAACAATGAGCAGTTCTTC. It yields the protein CASSLDANNEQFF.

This clonotype came up once. The CDR3 does not end in the conserved phenylalanine or tryptophan, so this is likely a read error. The limits of the CDR3 on the DNA are not certain, so only TCRdb's listed CDR3 is given. V usage is TRBV28 and J usage is TRBJ2-4. Termini included, the CDR3 measures 8 amino acids. Germline-derived CDR1 and CDR2 are MDHEN and SYDVKM. The CDR3 loop reads CASSLSIT.

The chain joins TRBV7-2 to TRBJ2-5; no firm D call. The CDR3 is 13 residues long. V gave up 4 bases and J gave up 1 base, with 7 bases separating them. Germline values: CDR1 SGHTA, CDR2 FQGNSA. The DNA of the CDR3 is TGTGCCAGCAGCTCAATGCCCCAAGAGACCCAGTACTTC. Encoded protein: CASSSMPQETQYF.

CDR3 sequence reads: CASSPSGERQFF. CDR3 DNA: TGTGCCAGCAGCCCTTCGGGAGAAAGGCAGTTCTTC. The chain joins TRBV7-6 to TRBJ2-1, with a tentative D call TRBD2 (6 bases). CDR1 and CDR2 (germline): SGHVS, FNYEAQ. V lost 5 bases to trimming and J lost 12 bases, with 14 bases between them. This CDR3 spans 12 amino acids. Looking up the rest from reference TRBV7-6 and TRBJ2-1 gives the full variable domain: GAGVSQSPRYKVTKRGQDVALRCDPISGHVSLYWYRQALGQGPEFLTYFNYEAQQDKSGLPNDRFSAERPEGSISTLTIQRTEQRDSAMYRCASSPSGERQFFGPGTRLTVL.

The V gene is TRBV12-3 or TRBV12-4, the J gene TRBJ2-1; 10 nucleotides agree with TRBD2. The assigned J gene may be wrong: the sequence end matches TRBJ2-7 better. The CDR3 sequence is 14 residues long. CDR3 DNA: TGTGCCAGCAGTTTACGACTAGCGGGCCATGAGCAGTACTTC. Encoded protein: CASSLRLAGHEQYF.

Note on this clonotype: One base away lies a much larger clone, so this may be a sequencing read error. The chain couples TRBV27 to TRBJ2-3, with 7 bases matching TRBD1. The J call is uncertain, as TRBJ2-1 better fits the DNA end. CDR1 is MNHEY, CDR2 SMNVEV, per germline (reference sequence). The CDR3 covers 16 residues. The CDR3 DNA reads TGTGCCAGCAGCCCAGGAGGACAGGCGTTCTACAATGAGCAGTTCTTC. This translates into CASSPGGQAFYNEQFF.

This clonotype was picked up a small number of times. The chain carries TRBV7-6 and TRBJ2-7, with TRBD1 identical over 9 bases. Per the germline V gene, CDR1 is SGHVS and CDR2 is FNYEAQ. CDR3 size: 13 residues. The junction had 5 bases not matched to a gene; V was cut back by 5 bases and J by 6 bases. CDR3 loop: CASSRDRESEQYF. The CDR3 DNA follows: TGTGCCAGCAGCCGGGACAGGGAGTCCGAGCAGTACTTC.

A remark on this clonotype: An end of the junction differs from the germline gene, which may be a read error. The chain combines TRBV12-3 or TRBV12-4 with TRBJ2-3; 8 positions agree with TRBD1. The CDR3 is 12 residues long. This CDR3 is CASSSWTGPAFF. CDR3 sequence (DNA): TGTGCCAGCAGTTCCTGGACAGGGCCGGCTTTCTTC.

In regard to this clonotype: At one end the junction does not follow the germline gene, possibly because of a read error. The chain couples TRBV7-9 to TRBJ2-5; weak D call: TRBD1 (6 bases). This CDR3 region has 12 residues. Germline CDR1 SEHNR, CDR2 FQNEAQ (reference sequence). For the CDR3, the DNA is TGTGCTAGCAGCAGGGGTTCGAGGGAGCAGTACTTC. Translation gives CASSRGSREQYF. The variable domain in full, completed from reference TRBV7-9 and TRBJ2-5, reads DTGVSQNPRHKITKRGQNVTFRCDPISEHNRLYWYRQTLGQGPEFLTYFQNEAQLEKSRLLSDRFSAERPKGSFSTLEIQRTEQGDSAMYLCASSRGSREQYFGPGTRLLVL.

This clonotype was observed at least ten times. The chain couples TRBV5-1 to TRBJ2-3; D possibly corresponds to TRBD2 (6 bases). Germline V lookup: CDR1 SGHRS, CDR2 YFSETQ. The V and J ends lost 4 bases and 0 bases respectively, with 9 bases between them. The CDR3 is 14 amino acids. The CDR3 DNA reads TGCGCCAGCAGCGTAAGCGGGAGCACAGATACGCAGTATTTT. Its protein product is CASSVSGSTDTQYF.

The chain recombines TRBV7-2 with TRBJ1-2, with D uncertain. The V and J ends lost 1 base and 6 bases respectively, with 9 bases between them. This CDR3 comprises 13 residues. Germline V gene sequence: CDR1 SGHTA, CDR2 FQGNSA. As DNA, the CDR3 is TGTGCCAGCAGCTTAGGCCGTTTCCATGGCTACACCTTC. Translation: CASSLGRFHGYTF.